One and the same sample provided the 14 T cell receptor beta chains below, sequenced in a study of STAT5B mutations in CD4+ large granular lymphocyte leukemia. Data came from immunoSEQ multiplex PCR; TCRdb stores just in-frame clones and leaves some out. Of around 30,000 clones listed, 85% are singletons. Sequences were obtained from CD4+ T cells from blood buffy coats. These receptors were taken from a human donor in good health.

The CDR3 spells CASSSAGADTQYF. CDR3 bases: TGTGCCAGCAGCTCCGCGGGCGCAGATACGCAGTATTTT. The rearrangement uses TRBV7-3 and TRBJ2-3; D might be TRBD2 (5 bases). This CDR3 spans 13 amino acids. The V end lost 4 bases, the J end lost 4 bases, and 9 bases lay between the germline ends. Germline assignment: CDR1 SGHTA and CDR2 FQGTGA. Supplemented by reference TRBV7-3 and TRBJ2-3, the full variable domain reads GAGVSQTPSNKVTEKGKYVELRCDPISGHTALYWYRQSLGQGPEFLIYFQGTGAADDSGLPNDRFFAVRPEGSVSTLKIQRTERGDSAVYLCASSSAGADTQYFGPGTRLTVL.

The chain combines TRBV11-2 with TRBJ2-3, with D maybe TRBD2 (5 bases). Germline V CDR1 and CDR2: SGHAT, FQNNGV. Trimming removed 3 bases at V and 2 bases at J, with 12 bases between. This CDR3 contains 15 residues. CDR3 nucleotides: TGTGCCAGCAGCTTTTCTAGCCCTCTCACAGATACGCAGTATTTT. Protein product: CASSFSSPLTDTQYF.

The V and J genes are TRBV28 and TRBJ2-3; 8 nucleotides agree with TRBD1. CDR3 length equals 16 residues. V was pared by 6 bases and J by 0 bases, with 8 bases of the junction left unmatched. CDR1 and CDR2 (germline): MDHEN, SYDVKM. CDR3 amino acids: CASRSLTGVSTDTQYF. The CDR3 region has the DNA TGTGCCAGCAGGAGTTTGACAGGGGTGAGCACAGATACGCAGTATTTT.

CDR3 sequence reads: CASSPSPGGNQPQHF. The CDR3 bases are TGCGCCAGCAGCCCGTCCCCGGGGGGCAATCAGCCCCAGCATTTT. V gene TRBV5-1 combines with J gene TRBJ1-5; TRBD1 is a possible D gene (5 bases). Germline CDR1 SGHRS, CDR2 YFSETQ. V shed 4 bases and J shed 2 bases, with 13 bases lying between them. The CDR3 is 15 residues long.

The chain uses TRBV5-1 and TRBJ2-2; TRBD2 aligns across 10 bases. Germline V gene lookup returns CDR1 SGHRS and CDR2 YFSETQ. This CDR3 region has 15 residues. J gave up 7 bases and V 3 bases, and 6 bases lay outside the gene matches. The CDR3 DNA follows: TGCGCCAGCAGCTCCCTAGCGGGAGTCGACGGGGAGCTGTTTTTT. This codes for CASSSLAGVDGELFF.

This sequence joins TRBV2 and TRBJ2-1; no clear D gene. V lost 8 bases, J lost 9 bases, and 17 bases lay in between. The CDR3 contains 13 residues. The germline gives CDR1 SNHLY, CDR2 FYNNEI. The CDR3 DNA reads TGTGCCAGCCTACAAGAGACGATTGTTGAGCAGTTCTTC. Its protein product is CASLQETIVEQFF.

The chain employs TRBV6-5 and TRBJ1-5; no firm D call. CDR1 is MNHEY and CDR2 is SVGAGI in the germline V gene. The CDR3 sequence is 13 residues long. Deletions cut 2 bases from V and 0 bases from J, with 2 bases between. The CDR3 region has the DNA TGTGCCAGCAGTTACAATAGCAATCAGCCCCAGCATTTT. This codes for CASSYNSNQPQHF.

This chain links TRBV4-2 with TRBJ2-5; the D is unclear. The CDR3 sequence is 14 residues long. Germline lookup yields CDR1 LGHNA and CDR2 YNFKEQ. Trimming took off 0 bases at V and 5 bases at J, with 10 bases between the two ends. CDR3 bases: TGTGCCAGCAGCCAAGAAAAGGGTATGGAGACCCAGTACTTC. This encodes CASSQEKGMETQYF.

The V gene is TRBV19, the J gene TRBJ2-1; weak D call: TRBD1 (6 bases). V lost 5 bases and J 0 bases, leaving 11 bases between the germline ends. This CDR3 spans 15 amino acids. CDR1 is LNHDA, CDR2 SQIVND, per germline (reference sequence). DNA of the CDR3: TGTGCCAGTAGTTCACAGGGTAGCTCCTACAATGAGCAGTTCTTC. Its translation: CASSSQGSSYNEQFF.

The V gene is TRBV20-1, the J gene TRBJ2-7, with D uncertain. Germline assignment: CDR1 DFQATT and CDR2 SNEGSKA (reference sequence). The CDR3 consists of 11 residues. V lost 6 bases to trimming and J lost 6 bases, with 12 bases between them. CDR3 in DNA: TGCAGTGCCCCCCTAGGCTCCGAGCAGTACTTC. Translating gives CSAPLGSEQYF.

The gene calls are TRBV6-5 and TRBJ2-7; the match to TRBD1 covers 8 bases. V trimming: 6 bases; J trimming: 6 bases; junction bases outside the gene matches: 10. This CDR3 is 14 amino acids long. Germline V gene lookup returns CDR1 MNHEY and CDR2 SVGAGI. Written as DNA, the CDR3 is TGTGCCAGCAGCGGTACAGGGGGGATTCTCGAGCAGTACTTC. Protein sequence: CASSGTGGILEQYF.

This clone was counted between two and nine times. J is TRBJ1-2 and V is TRBV6-6; a possible D gene is TRBD1 (5 bases). The CDR3 loop spans 11 amino acids. Germline loops: CDR1 MNHNY, CDR2 SVGAGI (reference sequence). Deletions cut 7 bases from V and 6 bases from J, with 9 bases between. CDR3 nucleotides: TGTGCCAGCAATTGGGGGGATGGCTACACCTTC. This gives the protein CASNWGDGYTF.

As for this clone: This CDR3 is also generated by other DNA sequences in the sample. The chain couples TRBV7-2 to TRBJ2-7, with 8 nucleotides matching TRBD2. The CDR3 covers 14 residues. V gave up 2 bases and J gave up 2 bases; unmatched junction bases: 2. Germline CDR1 is SGHTA and CDR2 is FQGNSA. Here the CDR3 reads CASSLLAGPYEQYF. CDR3 sequence (DNA): TGTGCCAGCAGCTTATTAGCGGGGCCCTACGAGCAGTACTTC.

The CDR3 DNA sequence: TGTGCCAGCAGTGTGACGAAGGCACAAGATACGCAGTATTTT. Residues: CASSVTKAQDTQYF. V gene TRBV6-4 combines with J gene TRBJ2-3; D gene ambiguous. Germline-derived CDR1 and CDR2 are MRHNA and SNTAGT. This CDR3 region has 14 residues. Trimming pared 4 bases from V and 5 bases from J, leaving 13 bases between.